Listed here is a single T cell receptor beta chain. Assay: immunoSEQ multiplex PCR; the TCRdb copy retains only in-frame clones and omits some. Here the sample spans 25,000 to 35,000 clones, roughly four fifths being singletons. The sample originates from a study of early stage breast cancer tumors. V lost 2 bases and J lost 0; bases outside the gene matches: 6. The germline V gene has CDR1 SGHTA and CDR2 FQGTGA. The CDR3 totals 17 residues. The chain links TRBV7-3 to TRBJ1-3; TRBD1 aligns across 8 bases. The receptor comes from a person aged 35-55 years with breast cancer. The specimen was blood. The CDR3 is CASSLYGGQGSGNTIYF. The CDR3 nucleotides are TGTGCCAGCAGCTTATATGGTGGACAGGGCTCTGGAAACACCATATATTTT.